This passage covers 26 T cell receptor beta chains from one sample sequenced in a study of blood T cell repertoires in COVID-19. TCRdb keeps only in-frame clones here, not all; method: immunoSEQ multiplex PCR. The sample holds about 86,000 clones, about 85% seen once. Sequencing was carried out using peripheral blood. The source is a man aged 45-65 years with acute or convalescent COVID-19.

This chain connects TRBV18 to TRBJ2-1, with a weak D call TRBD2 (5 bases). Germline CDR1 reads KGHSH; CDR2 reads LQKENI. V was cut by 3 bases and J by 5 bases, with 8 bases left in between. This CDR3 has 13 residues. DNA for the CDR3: TGTGCCAGCTCACCGCGGGCCGACAATGAGCAGTTCTTC. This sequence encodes CASSPRADNEQFF.

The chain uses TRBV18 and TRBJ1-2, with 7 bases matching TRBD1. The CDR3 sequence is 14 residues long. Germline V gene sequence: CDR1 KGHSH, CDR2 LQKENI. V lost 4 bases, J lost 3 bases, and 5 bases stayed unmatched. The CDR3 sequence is CASSLRTGDYGYTF. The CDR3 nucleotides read TGTGCCAGCTCACTTCGGACAGGAGACTATGGCTACACCTTC.

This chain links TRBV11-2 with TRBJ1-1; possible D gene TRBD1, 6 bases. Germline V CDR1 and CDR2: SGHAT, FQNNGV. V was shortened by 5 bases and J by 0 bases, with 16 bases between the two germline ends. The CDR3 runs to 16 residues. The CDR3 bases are TGTGCCAGCAGCGCGTTGGGGGCGTCGATGAACACTGAAGCTTTCTTT. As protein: CASSALGASMNTEAFF.

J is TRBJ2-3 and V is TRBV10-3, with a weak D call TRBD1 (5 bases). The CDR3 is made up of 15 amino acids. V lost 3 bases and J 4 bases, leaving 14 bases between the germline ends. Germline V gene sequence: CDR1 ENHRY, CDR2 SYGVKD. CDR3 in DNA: TGTGCCATCAGTGAACCCTCGACAGACCCAGATACGCAGTATTTT. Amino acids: CAISEPSTDPDTQYF.

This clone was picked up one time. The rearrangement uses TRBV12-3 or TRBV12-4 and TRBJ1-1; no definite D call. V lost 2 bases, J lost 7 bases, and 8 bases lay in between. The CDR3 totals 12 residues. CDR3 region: CASSLRGGEAFF. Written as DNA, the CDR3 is TGTGCCAGCAGTTTAAGAGGAGGTGAAGCTTTCTTT.

The DNA for the CDR3 is TGTGCCATCGACGGGGGGCGCGAGCAGTACTTC. Translating it yields CAIDGGREQYF. The J gene is TRBJ2-7, the V gene TRBV28; TRBD2 might be the D (7 bases). V was pared by 10 bases and J by 6 bases, with 13 bases between. The CDR3 consists of 11 residues. Germline V CDR1 and CDR2: MDHEN, SYDVKM. The full variable domain, rest sourced from reference TRBV28 and TRBJ2-7, is DVKVTQSSRYLVKRTGEKVFLECVQDMDHENMFWYRQDPGLGLRLIYFSYDVKMKEKGDIPEGYSVSREKKERFSLILESASTNQTSMYLCAIDGGREQYFGPGTRLTVT.

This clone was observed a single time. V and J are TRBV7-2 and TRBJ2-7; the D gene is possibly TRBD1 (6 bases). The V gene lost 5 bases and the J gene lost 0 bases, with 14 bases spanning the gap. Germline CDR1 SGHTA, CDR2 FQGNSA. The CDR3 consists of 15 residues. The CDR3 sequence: CASSEGQPTSYEQYF. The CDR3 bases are TGTGCCAGCAGCGAAGGACAGCCGACCTCCTACGAGCAGTACTTC.

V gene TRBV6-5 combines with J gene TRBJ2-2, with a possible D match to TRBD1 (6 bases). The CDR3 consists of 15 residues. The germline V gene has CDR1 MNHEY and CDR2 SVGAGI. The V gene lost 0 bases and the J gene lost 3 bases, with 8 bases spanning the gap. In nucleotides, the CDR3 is TGTGCCAGCAGTTACTCTGCAGGGGACACCGGGGAGCTGTTTTTT. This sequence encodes CASSYSAGDTGELFF.

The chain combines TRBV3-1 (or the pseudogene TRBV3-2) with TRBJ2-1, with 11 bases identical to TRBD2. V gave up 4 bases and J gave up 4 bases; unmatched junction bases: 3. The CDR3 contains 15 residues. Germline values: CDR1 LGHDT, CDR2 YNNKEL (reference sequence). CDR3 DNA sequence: TGTGCCAGCAGCCCCGGGACTAGCGGTTACAATGAGCAGTTCTTC. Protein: CASSPGTSGYNEQFF.

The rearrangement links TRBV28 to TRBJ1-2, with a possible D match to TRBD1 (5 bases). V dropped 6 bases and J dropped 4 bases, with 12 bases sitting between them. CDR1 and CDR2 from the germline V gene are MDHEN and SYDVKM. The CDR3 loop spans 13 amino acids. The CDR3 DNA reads TGTGCCAGCAGCCCAGGGTTTAGCTATGGCTACACCTTC. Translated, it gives CASSPGFSYGYTF.

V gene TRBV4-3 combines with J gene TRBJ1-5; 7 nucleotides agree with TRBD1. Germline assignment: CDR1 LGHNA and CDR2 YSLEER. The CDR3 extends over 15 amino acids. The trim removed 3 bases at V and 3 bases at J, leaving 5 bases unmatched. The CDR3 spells CASSQTGQFNQPQHF. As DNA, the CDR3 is TGCGCCAGCAGCCAGACGGGACAGTTCAATCAGCCCCAGCATTTT.

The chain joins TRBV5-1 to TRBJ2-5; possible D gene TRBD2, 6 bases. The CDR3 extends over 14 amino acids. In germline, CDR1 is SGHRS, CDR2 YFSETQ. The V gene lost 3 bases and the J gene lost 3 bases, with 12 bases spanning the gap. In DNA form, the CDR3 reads TGCGCCAGCAGCTCCGGGACTTTTAAAGAGACCCAGTACTTC. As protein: CASSSGTFKETQYF.

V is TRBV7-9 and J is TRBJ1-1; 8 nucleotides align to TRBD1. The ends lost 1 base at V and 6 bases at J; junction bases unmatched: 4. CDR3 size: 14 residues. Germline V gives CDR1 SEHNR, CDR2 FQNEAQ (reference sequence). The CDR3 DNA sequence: TGTGCCAGCAGCTTAGGGACAGGGTTCCCTGAAGCTTTCTTT. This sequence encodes CASSLGTGFPEAFF.

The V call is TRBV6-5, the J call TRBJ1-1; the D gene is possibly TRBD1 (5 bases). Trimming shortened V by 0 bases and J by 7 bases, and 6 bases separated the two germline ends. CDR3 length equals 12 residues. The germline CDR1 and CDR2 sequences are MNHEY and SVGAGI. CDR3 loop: CASSYSTDEAFF. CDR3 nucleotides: TGTGCCAGCAGTTACTCGACAGATGAAGCTTTCTTT.

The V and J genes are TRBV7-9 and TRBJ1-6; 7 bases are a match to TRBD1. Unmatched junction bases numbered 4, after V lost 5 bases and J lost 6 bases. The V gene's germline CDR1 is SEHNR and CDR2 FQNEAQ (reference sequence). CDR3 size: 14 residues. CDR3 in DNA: TGTGCCAGCAGCCAGGGACAGCTTAATTCACCCCTCCACTTT. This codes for CASSQGQLNSPLHF.

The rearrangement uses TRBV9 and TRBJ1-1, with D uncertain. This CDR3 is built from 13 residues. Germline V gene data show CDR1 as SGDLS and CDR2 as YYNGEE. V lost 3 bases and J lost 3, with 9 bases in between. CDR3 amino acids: CASSDPSDTEAFF. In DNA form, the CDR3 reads TGTGCCAGCAGCGATCCCTCGGACACTGAAGCTTTCTTT.

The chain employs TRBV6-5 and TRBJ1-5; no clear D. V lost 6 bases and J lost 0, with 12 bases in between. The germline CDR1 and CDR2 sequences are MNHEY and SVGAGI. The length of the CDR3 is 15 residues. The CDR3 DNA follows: TGTGCCAGCAGCGATAGCATGGTTAGCAATCAGCCCCAGCATTTT. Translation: CASSDSMVSNQPQHF.

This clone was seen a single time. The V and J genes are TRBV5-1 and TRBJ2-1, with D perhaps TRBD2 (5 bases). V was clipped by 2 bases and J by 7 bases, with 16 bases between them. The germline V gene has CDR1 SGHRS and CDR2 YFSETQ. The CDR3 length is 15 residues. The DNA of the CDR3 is TGCGCCAGCAGCTTCGACGTTCGACGGGGTAATGAGCAGTTCTTC. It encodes CASSFDVRRGNEQFF.

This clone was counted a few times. The CDR3 region has the DNA TGTGCCAGCAGCCGCACCAGGACAGGGGTCATGAACACTGAAGCTTTCTTT. Encoded protein: CASSRTRTGVMNTEAFF. The rearrangement uses TRBV6-2 or TRBV6-3 and TRBJ1-1; 9 bases fit TRBD1. The germline gives CDR1 MNHEY, CDR2 SVGEGT. With V trimmed by 6 bases and J by 0 bases, 11 bases remained unmatched. The CDR3 runs 17 residues.

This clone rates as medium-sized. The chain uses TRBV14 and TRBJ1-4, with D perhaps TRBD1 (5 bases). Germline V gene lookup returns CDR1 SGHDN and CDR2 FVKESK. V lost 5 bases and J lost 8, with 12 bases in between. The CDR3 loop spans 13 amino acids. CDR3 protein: CASSSQGGEKLFF. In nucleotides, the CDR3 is TGTGCCAGCAGCTCCCAGGGAGGGGAAAAACTGTTTTTT.

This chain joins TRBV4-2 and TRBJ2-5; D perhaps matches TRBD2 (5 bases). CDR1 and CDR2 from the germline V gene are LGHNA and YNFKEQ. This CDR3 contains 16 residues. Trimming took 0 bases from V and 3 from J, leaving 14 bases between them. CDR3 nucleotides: TGTGCCAGCAGCCAAGAGGGGTCTAGCAAAAAAGAGACCCAGTACTTC. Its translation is CASSQEGSSKKETQYF.

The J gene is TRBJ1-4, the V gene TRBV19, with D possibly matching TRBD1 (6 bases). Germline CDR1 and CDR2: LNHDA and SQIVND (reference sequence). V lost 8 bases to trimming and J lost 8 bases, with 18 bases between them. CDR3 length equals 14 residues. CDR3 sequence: CASSQTRGREKLFF. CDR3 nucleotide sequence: TGTGCCAGTTCCCAGACCAGGGGAAGGGAAAAACTGTTTTTT.

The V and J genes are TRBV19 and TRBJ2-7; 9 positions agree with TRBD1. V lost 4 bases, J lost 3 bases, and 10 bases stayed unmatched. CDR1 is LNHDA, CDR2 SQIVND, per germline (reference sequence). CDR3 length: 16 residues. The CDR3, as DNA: TGTGCCAGTAGTACTCTAATGGACAGGGGCCGCTACGAGCAGTACTTC. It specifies CASSTLMDRGRYEQYF.

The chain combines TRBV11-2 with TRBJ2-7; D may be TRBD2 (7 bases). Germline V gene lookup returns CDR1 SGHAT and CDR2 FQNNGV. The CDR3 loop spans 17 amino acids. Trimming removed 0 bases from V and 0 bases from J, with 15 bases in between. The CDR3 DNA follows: TGTGCCAGCAGCTTAGATTTGGGGGGGGCTTCCTCCTACGAGCAGTACTTC. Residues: CASSLDLGGASSYEQYF. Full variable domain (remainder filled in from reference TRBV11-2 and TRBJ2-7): EAGVAQSPRYKIIEKRQSVAFWCNPISGHATLYWYQQILGQGPKLLIQFQNNGVVDDSQLPKDRFSAERLKGVDSTLKIQPAKLEDSAVYLCASSLDLGGASSYEQYFGPGTRLTVT.

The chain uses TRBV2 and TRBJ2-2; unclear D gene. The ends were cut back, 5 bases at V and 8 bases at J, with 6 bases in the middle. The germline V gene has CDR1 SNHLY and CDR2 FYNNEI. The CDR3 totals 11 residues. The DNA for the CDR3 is TGTGCCAGCAGTAATATTGGGGAGCTGTTTTTT. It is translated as CASSNIGELFF.

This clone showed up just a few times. In nucleotides, the CDR3 is TGTGCCAGCAGCTTAGCGGCTGGGCGGGGCTACAATGAGCAGTTCTTC. Protein product: CASSLAAGRGYNEQFF. The chain carries TRBV7-2 and TRBJ2-1; perhaps TRBD2 as D (6 bases). CDR3 length: 16 residues. V lost 0 bases and J 3 bases, leaving 12 bases between the germline ends. Germline V gene data show CDR1 as SGHTA and CDR2 as FQGNSA.